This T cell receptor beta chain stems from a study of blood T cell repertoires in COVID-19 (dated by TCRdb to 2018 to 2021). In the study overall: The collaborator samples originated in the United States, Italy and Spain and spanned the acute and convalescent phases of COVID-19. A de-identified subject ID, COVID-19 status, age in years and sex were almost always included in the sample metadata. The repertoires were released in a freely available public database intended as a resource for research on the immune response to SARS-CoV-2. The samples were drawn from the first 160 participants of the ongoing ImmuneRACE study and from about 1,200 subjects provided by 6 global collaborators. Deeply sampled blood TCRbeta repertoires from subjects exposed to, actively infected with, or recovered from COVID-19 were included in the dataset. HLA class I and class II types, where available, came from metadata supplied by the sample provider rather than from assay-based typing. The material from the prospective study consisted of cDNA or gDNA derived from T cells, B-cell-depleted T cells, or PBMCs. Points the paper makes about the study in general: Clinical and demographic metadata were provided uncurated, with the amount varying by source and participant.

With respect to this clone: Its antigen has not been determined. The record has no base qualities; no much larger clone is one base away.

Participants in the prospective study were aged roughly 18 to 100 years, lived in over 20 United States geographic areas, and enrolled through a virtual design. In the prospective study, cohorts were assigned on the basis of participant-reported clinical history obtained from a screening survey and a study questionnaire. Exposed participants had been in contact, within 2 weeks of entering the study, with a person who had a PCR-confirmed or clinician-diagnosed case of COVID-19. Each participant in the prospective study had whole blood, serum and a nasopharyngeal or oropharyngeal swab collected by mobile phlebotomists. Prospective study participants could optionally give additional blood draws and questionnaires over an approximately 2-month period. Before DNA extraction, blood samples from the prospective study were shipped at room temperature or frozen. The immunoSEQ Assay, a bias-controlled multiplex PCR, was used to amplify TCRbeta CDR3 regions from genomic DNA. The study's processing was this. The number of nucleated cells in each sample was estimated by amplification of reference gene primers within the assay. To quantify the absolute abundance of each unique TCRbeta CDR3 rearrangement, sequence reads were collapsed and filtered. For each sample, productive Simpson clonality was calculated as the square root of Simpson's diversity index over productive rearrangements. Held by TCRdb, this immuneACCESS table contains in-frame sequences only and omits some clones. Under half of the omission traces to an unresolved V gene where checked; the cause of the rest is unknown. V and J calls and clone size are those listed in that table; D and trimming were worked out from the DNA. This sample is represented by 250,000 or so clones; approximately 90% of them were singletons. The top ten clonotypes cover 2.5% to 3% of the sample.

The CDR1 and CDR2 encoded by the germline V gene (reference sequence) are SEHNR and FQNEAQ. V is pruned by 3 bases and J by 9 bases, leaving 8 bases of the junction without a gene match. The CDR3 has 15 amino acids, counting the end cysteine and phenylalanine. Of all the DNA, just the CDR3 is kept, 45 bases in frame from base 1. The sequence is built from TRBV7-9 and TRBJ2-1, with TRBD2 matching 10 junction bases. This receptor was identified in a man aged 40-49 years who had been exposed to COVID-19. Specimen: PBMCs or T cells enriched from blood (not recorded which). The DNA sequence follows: TGTGCCAGCAGCTTGTTAGCGGGAGGTTCGGGTGAGCAGTTCTTC. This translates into CASSLLAGGSGEQFF.